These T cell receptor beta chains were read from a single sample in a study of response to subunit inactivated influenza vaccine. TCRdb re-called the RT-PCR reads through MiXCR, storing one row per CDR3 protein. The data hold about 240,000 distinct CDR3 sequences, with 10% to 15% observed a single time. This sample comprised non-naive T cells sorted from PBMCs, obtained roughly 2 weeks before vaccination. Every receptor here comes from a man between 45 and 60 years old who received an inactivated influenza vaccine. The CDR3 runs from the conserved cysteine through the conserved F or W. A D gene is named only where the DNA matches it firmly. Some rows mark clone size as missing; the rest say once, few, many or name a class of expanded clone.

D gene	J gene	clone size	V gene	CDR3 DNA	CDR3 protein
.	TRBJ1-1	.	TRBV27	TGTGCCAGCAGTTTTGAAGGTGAAACTGAAGCTTTCTTT	CASSFEGETEAFF
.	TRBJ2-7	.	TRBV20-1	TGCAGTGCTAGCGCGGCCAAAGTCGGTTACGAGCAGTACTTC	CSASAAKVGYEQYF
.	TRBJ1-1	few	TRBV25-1	TGTGCCAGCAGTGAAGGGGGGTGGTCGGGGGACACTGAAGCTTTCTTT	CASSEGGWSGDTEAFF
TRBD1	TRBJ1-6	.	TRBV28	TGTGCCTCCTCCCCGGGACAGGGGGCCGGTTCACCCCTCCACTTT	CASSPGQGAGSPLHF
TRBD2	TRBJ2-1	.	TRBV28	TGTGCCAGCAGTTTAAGGCTGGGTCGCGGGAGCTCCTACAATGAGCAGTTCTTC	CASSLRLGRGSSYNEQFF
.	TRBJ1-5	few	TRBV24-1	TGTGCCACCGGAGGGGGGGGTCAGCCCCAGCATTTT	CATGGGGQPQHF
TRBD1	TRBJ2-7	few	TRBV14	TGTGCCAGCAGCTCTTCCGGGACAGACGTCCAGCAGTACTTC	CASSSSGTDVQQYF
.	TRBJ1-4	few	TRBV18	TGTGCCAGCTCAATGGGTAATGACGAAAAACTGTTTTTT	CASSMGNDEKLFF
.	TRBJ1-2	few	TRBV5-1	TGCGCCAGCAGCTTTTTTGTCAGGGAGCACGGCTACACCTTC	CASSFFVREHGYTF
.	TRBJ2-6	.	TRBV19	TGTGCCTGTAGTATCGTCCTTAGCTCTGGGGCCAACGTCCTGACTTTC	CACSIVLSSGANVLTF
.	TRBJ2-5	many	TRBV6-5	TGTGCCAGCAGTACGACTAGGGAGACCCAGTACTTC	CASSTTRETQYF
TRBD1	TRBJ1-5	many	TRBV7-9	TGTGCCAGCAGCTTAGGACAGGGGGCGTTTCAGCCCCAGCATTTT	CASSLGQGAFQPQHF
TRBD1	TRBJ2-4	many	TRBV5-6	TGTGCCAGCAGCTTGGTTTCAGGGGGCTTGAAAAACATTCAGTACTTC	CASSLVSGGLKNIQYF
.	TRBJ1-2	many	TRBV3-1	TGTGCCAGCAGGGCGGGACCGATGATCTATGGCTACACCTTC	CASRAGPMIYGYTF
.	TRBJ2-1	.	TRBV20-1	TGCAGTGCTGGATTGGGACTGTACGCGTTCTTC	CSAGLGLYAFF
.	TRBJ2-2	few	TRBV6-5	TGTGCCAGCAGTTACCGAGGAGCCGGGGAGCTGTTTTTT	CASSYRGAGELFF
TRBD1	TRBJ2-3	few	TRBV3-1	TGTGCCAGCAGCCAAGCCCGACAGGGTGGGTCAGATACGCAGTATTTT	CASSQARQGGSDTQYF
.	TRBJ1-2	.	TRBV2	TGTGCCAGCAGAAACAGCTTTGCTAACTATGGCTACACCTTC	CASRNSFANYGYTF
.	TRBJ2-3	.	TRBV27	TGTGCCAGCAGTAGGGGGATGGGGGACGCCCTAGAGGATACGCAGTATTTT	CASSRGMGDALEDTQYF
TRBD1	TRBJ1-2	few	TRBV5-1	TGCGCCAGCAGCTCGGAGGGACAGGGGTGGGATGGCTACACCTTC	CASSSEGQGWDGYTF
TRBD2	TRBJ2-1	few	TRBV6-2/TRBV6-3	TGTGCCAGCAAAATGGGACTAGCGGGGAGAAATGAGCAGTTCTTC	CASKMGLAGRNEQFF
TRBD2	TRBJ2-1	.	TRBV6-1	TGTGCCAGCAGTGAATCCGTAGCGGGGCAGTACAATGAGCAGTTCTTC	CASSESVAGQYNEQFF
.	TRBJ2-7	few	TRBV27	TGTGCCAGCATGAGACAGGCGAGCTCCTACGAGCAGTACTTC	CASMRQASSYEQYF
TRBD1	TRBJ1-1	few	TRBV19	TGTGCCAGTAGTATCCGGACAGGAATAGGGGCTGAAGCTTTCTTT	CASSIRTGIGAEAFF
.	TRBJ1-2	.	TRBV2	TGTGCCAGCAGTTCGGACCGGAACTATGGCTACACCTTC	CASSSDRNYGYTF
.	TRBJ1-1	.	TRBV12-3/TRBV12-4	TGTGCCAGCAGTTTAGAAGCAGGACTATACACTGAAGCTTTCTTT	CASSLEAGLYTEAFF
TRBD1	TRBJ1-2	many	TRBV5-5	TGTGCCAGCAGCTTTGGGACAGACTATGGCTACACCTTC	CASSFGTDYGYTF
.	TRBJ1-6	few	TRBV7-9	TGTGCCAGCAGCTTAAATACTGATAATTCACCCCTCCACTTT	CASSLNTDNSPLHF